This T cell receptor (beta chain) was recovered during a study of blood T cell repertoires in COVID-19. Across the whole study: Sites across the United States, Italy and Spain contributed samples from acute and convalescent COVID-19. T cells, B-cell-depleted T cells, or PBMCs supplied cDNA or gDNA.

CDR3 length equals 15 residues. CDR1 is SGDLS, CDR2 YYNGEE, per germline. V was pared by 4 bases and J by 0 bases, with 10 bases between. How the authors handled the data: Amplification from reference gene primers served as the basis for estimated nucleated cell counts. TCRdb's copy holds only in-frame clones and misses some; the assay was immunoSEQ multiplex PCR. V and J calls and clone size are given by that table; D and trimming were obtained from the DNA. This table has about 220,000 clones, about 86% appearing once. This clone was observed a single time. Participants' reported clinical history set cohort assignment.

The chain recombines TRBV9 with TRBJ1-4, with a possible D match to TRBD1 (5 bases). This clonotype was obtained from a woman in her 50s with acute COVID-19. Sequenced sample: PBMCs or T cells enriched from blood (not recorded which). The DNA for the CDR3 is TGTGCCAGCAGCATTCAGGGTTCAACTAATGAAAAACTGTTTTTT. Protein product: CASSIQGSTNEKLFF.